This TCR beta chain was captured in a study of OX40 agonist ivuxolimab in advanced cancers. Concerning the study at large: The costimulatory receptor OX40 (CD134) was targeted by ivuxolimab, a fully human IgG2 agonistic monoclonal antibody. Peripheral TCRbeta sequencing was intended to test whether TCR sequence diversity was altered and clonal T-cell expansion was caused by ivuxolimab. Intravenous ivuxolimab was administered to patients every 2 weeks at six dose levels: 0.01, 0.1, 0.3, 1.5, 3 and 10 mg/kg. Of the approximately 50 dose-escalation patients, hepatocellular carcinoma was present in about 19, melanoma in approximately 15, renal cell carcinoma in 9 and head and neck cancer in 9. Partial responses were achieved by three dose-escalation patients, of whom one had hepatocellular carcinoma and two had cutaneous melanoma. Patients were allowed to have had prior anti-PD-1, anti-PD-L1 or anti-CTLA-4 therapy, and 40% of the dose-escalation patients had been treated with checkpoint inhibitors. A male proportion of around 80% and a mean age of 60 years, ranging from 23 to 79, were recorded for the dose-escalation cohort. The paper covers the monotherapy dose-escalation part of the phase I ivuxolimab trial, which included N ≈ 50 patients. What the authors observed across the whole study: On average, CD8+ T cells showed more expanded clones than CD4+ T cells after ivuxolimab. In the 0.1-3.0 mg/kg groups, partial responders were among the patients with the lowest normalized peripheral clonal expansion, particularly in CD8+ T cells. Antigen specificity was not determined for the clonally expanded peripheral T cells. At doses of 0.1 to 3.0 mg/kg, clonal expansion of both CD4+ and CD8+ T cells in blood was seen between baseline and week 6. Low levels of normalized T-cell clonal expansion were also shown by some nonresponding patients.

The germline ends are 16 bases apart after V is trimmed by 4 bases and J by 3 bases. From its cysteine to its phenylalanine, the CDR3 spans 15 amino acids. Of the read, only the CDR3 DNA is kept; its 45 bases are in frame from base 1. Per the germline V gene, SGDLS is the CDR1 and YYNGEE is the CDR2. For sequencing of the TCRbeta CDR3 region, genomic DNA was extracted from the sorted cells. The immunoSEQ Assay was used for sequencing of TCRbeta CDR3 regions. Entries here come from immuneACCESS through TCRdb and include only in-frame sequences with V and J called. Some clones fail to appear in such tables; in the studies checked, an unresolved V gene covers under half of the shortfall, and the cause of the remainder is unknown. The sample data list around 69,000 clones, and approximately 90% of these were observed just once. Roughly 4.2% of the sample belongs to the ten largest clones. Concerning this clone: Its target antigen remains unknown. There are no base qualities to consult, and no much larger clone falls within one base.

Patients with a history of autoimmune disease or receiving systemic immunosuppression were excluded from the trial. Peripheral blood for TCR sequencing was collected from all dose cohorts at baseline, on cycle 4 day 1, and on cycle 7 day 1. Samples were obtained from an open-label, multicenter, first-in-human phase I dose-escalation trial of ivuxolimab. Adults with locally advanced or metastatic head and neck squamous cell, hepatocellular, melanoma or renal cell carcinoma were enrolled in the trial. Before TCR sequencing, CD4+ T cells and CD8+ T cells were sorted from peripheral blood as separate populations.

The TCR originated in an adult with an advanced solid tumor such as melanoma, head and neck, liver or kidney cancer. The rearranged segments are TRBV9 and TRBJ2-5, with TRBD2 as a weak D call on 7 bases. Here the sequenced sample was CD4+ or CD8+ T cells sorted from blood, taken in a trial of the OX40 agonist ivuxolimab. The nucleotides read TGTGCCAGCAGCCCCGGAGGGGGGGCTAAAGAGACCCAGTACTTC. Its product reads: CASSPGGGAKETQYF.